The rows below give T cell receptor beta chains drawn from one sample of a study of T-cell reconstitution after alpha-beta-depleted transplantation in children. TCRdb passed the PCR reads through MiXCR, listing each CDR3 protein once. The sample records approximately 630,000 distinct CDR3 sequences, about an eighth being singletons. The material sequenced was PBMCs, taken before TCRalphabeta/CD19-depleted stem cell transplant. All receptors come from a girl aged 2-10 years with congenital amegakaryocytic thrombocytopenia, due to receive a stem cell transplant. CDR3s include the opening cysteine and the closing phenylalanine or tryptophan. Each record gives: D gene, J gene, clone size, CDR3 length, V gene, CDR3 DNA, CDR3 protein. A D gene is named only where the DNA matches it firmly. Not all rows give a size; the values are once, few, many and, for expanded clones, a class.

d_gene: -; j_gene: TRBJ1-5; abundance: few; len: 13; v_gene: TRBV7-6; CDR3nt: TGTGCCAGCAGCTCCAGGCAAGATCAGCCCCAGCATTTT; CDR3aa: CASSSRQDQPQHF
d_gene: TRBD2; j_gene: TRBJ2-3; abundance: -; len: 16; v_gene: TRBV15; CDR3nt: TGTGCCACCGACTATGGCTCTAGCGGGACCAGGGCTACGCAGTATTTT; CDR3aa: CATDYGSSGTRATQYF
d_gene: -; j_gene: TRBJ1-1; abundance: many; len: 10; v_gene: TRBV20-1; CDR3nt: TGCAGTGCTTATAACACTGAAGCTTTCTTT; CDR3aa: CSAYNTEAFF
d_gene: -; j_gene: TRBJ2-7; abundance: many; len: 12; v_gene: TRBV7-6; CDR3nt: TGTGCCACCCAACAACTTCCTTACGAGCAGTACTTC; CDR3aa: CATQQLPYEQYF
d_gene: -; j_gene: TRBJ2-2; abundance: few; len: 15; v_gene: TRBV7-9; CDR3nt: TGTGCCAGCAGCTTAGGGCCCGCGAACACCGGGGAGCTGTTTTTT; CDR3aa: CASSLGPANTGELFF
d_gene: -; j_gene: TRBJ2-7; abundance: many; len: 11; v_gene: TRBV7-8; CDR3nt: TGTGCCAGCAGCGCGGGGGCCGCAGGATACTTC; CDR3aa: CASSAGAAGYF
d_gene: -; j_gene: TRBJ2-7; abundance: many; len: 17; v_gene: TRBV5-1; CDR3nt: TGCGCCAGCAGCTTGGAGGAGGGCAGATTAATTTCCTACGAGCAGTACTTC; CDR3aa: CASSLEEGRLISYEQYF
d_gene: TRBD1; j_gene: TRBJ2-5; abundance: many; len: 19; v_gene: TRBV20-1; CDR3nt: TGCAGTGCTAGAGCATACCGAAACGGGGACAGGGGGATTCAAGAGACCCAGTACTTC; CDR3aa: CSARAYRNGDRGIQETQYF
d_gene: -; j_gene: TRBJ2-6; abundance: few; len: 17; v_gene: TRBV5-1; CDR3nt: TGCGCCAGCAGCTTGGCCTCCCAAAGCTCTGGGGCCAACGTCCTGACTTTC; CDR3aa: CASSLASQSSGANVLTF
d_gene: -; j_gene: TRBJ2-3; abundance: -; len: 15; v_gene: TRBV7-9; CDR3nt: TGTGCCAGCAGCTTGGGGACAACTAGCACAGATACGCAGTATTTT; CDR3aa: CASSLGTTSTDTQYF